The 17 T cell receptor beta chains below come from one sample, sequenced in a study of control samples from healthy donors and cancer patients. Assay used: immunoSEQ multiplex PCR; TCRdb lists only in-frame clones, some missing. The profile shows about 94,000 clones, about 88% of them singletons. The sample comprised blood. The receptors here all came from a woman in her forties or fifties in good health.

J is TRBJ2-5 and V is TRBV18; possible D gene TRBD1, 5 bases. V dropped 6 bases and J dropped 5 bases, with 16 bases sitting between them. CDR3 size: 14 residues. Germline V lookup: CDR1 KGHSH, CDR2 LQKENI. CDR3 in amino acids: CASSQHAGLETQYF. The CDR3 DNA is TGTGCCAGCTCCCAACATGCAGGGCTGGAGACCCAGTACTTC.

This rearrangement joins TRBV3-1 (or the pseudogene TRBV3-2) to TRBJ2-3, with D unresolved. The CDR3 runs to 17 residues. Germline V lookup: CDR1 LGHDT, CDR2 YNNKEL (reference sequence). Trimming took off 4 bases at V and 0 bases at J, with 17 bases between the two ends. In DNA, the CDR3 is TGTGCCAGCAGCCGCATCCACGGCGGAACTAGCACAGATACGCAGTATTTT. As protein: CASSRIHGGTSTDTQYF.

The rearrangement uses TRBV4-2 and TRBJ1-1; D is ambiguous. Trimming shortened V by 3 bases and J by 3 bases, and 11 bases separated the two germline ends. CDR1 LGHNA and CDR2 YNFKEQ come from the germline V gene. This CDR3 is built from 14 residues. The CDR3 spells CASSQADRYTEAFF. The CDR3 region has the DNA TGTGCCAGCAGCCAGGCTGACCGGTACACTGAAGCTTTCTTT.

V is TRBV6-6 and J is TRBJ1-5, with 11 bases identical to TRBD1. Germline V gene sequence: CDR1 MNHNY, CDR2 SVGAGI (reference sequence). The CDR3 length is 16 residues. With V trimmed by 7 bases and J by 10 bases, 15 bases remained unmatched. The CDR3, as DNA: TGTGCCAGCACCCCAGGGGGGACAGGGGGAACAAAACCCCAGCATTTT. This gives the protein CASTPGGTGGTKPQHF.

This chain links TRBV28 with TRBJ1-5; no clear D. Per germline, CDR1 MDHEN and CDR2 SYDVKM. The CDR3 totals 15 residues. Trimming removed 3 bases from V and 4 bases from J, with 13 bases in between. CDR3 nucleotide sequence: TGTGCCAGCAGTTTGTGGGGAATGGGGAATCAGCCCCAGCATTTT. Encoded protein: CASSLWGMGNQPQHF.

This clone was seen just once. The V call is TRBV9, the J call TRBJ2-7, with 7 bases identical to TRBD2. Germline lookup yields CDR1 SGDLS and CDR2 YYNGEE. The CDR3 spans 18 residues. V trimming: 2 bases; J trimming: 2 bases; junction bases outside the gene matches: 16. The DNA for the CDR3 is TGTGCCAGCAGCGTCCCCCGGGGGGATACCCCGGCCCCCTACGAGCAGTACTTC. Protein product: CASSVPRGDTPAPYEQYF.

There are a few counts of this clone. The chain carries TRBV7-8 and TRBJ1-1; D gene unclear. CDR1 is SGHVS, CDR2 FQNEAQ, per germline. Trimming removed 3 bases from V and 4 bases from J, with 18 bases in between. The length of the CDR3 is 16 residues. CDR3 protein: CASSLGPGVLATEAFF. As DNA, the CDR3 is TGTGCCAGCAGCTTGGGCCCCGGGGTACTGGCCACTGAAGCTTTCTTT.

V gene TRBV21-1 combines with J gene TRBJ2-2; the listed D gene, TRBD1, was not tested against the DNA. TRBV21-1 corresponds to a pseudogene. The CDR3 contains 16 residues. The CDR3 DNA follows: TGTGCCAGCAGCAATATGAGAACAGGGCTGGCCGGGGAGCTGTTTTTT. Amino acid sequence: CASSNMRTGLAGELFF.

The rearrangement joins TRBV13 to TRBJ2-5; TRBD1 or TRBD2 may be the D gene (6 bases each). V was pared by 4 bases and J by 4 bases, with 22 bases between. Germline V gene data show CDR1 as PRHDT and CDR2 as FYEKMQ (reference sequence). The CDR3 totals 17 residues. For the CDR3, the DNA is TGTGCCAGCAGCTCACCTCGAGGGGGGCGGACCTCAGAGACCCAGTACTTC. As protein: CASSSPRGGRTSETQYF.

CDR3 residues: CASSWGQNSGANVLTF. CDR3 in DNA: TGTGCCAGCAGCTGGGGACAGAACTCTGGGGCCAACGTCCTGACTTTC. V and J are TRBV27 and TRBJ2-6; 7 bases are a match to TRBD1. Germline values: CDR1 MNHEY, CDR2 SMNVEV (reference sequence). The V segment lost 6 bases and the J segment 0 bases; nucleotides outside the gene matches: 5. The CDR3 loop spans 16 amino acids.

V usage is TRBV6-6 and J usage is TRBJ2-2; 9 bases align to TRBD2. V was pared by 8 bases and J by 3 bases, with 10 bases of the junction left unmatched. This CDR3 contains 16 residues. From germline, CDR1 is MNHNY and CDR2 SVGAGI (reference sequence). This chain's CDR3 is CASLPLAGADTGELFF. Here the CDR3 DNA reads TGTGCCAGCCTACCGTTAGCGGGGGCTGACACCGGGGAGCTGTTTTTT.

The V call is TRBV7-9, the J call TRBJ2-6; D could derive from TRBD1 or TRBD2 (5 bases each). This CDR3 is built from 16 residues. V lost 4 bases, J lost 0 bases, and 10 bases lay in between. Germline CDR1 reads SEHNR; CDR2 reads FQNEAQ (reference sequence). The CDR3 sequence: CASSSGRSSGANVLTF. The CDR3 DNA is TGTGCCAGCAGCTCGGGACGGAGCTCTGGGGCCAACGTCCTGACTTTC.

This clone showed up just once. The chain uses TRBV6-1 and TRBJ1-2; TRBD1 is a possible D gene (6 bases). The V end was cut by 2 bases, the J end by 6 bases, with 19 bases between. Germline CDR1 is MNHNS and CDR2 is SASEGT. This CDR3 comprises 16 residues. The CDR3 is CASSELRATGGHGYTF. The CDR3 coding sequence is TGTGCCAGCAGTGAATTACGAGCCACGGGGGGGCATGGCTACACCTTC.

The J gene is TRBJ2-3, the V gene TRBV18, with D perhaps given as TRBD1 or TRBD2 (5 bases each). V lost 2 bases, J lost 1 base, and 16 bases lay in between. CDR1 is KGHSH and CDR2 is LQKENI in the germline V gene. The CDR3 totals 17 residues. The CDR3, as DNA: TGTGCCAGCTCACCAACGTTCCGGGACGGCGGCACAGATACGCAGTATTTT. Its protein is CASSPTFRDGGTDTQYF.

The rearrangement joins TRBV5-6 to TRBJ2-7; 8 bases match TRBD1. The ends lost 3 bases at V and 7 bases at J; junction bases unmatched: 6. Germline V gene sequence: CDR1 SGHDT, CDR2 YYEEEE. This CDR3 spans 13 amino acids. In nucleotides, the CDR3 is TGTGCCAGCAGCTACGGGACAGGTGTTGAGCAGTACTTC. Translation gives CASSYGTGVEQYF.

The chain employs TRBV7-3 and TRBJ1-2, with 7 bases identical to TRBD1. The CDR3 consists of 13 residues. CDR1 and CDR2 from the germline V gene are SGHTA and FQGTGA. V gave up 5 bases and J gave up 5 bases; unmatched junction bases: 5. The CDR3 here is CASSEQGSYGYTF. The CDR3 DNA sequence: TGTGCCAGCAGCGAACAGGGGTCTTATGGCTACACCTTC.

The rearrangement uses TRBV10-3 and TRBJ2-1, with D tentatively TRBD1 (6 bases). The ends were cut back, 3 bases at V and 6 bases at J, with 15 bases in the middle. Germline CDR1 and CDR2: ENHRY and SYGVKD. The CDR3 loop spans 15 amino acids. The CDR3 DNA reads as TGTGCCATCAGTGACAACAGGGTTTTTGTCAATGAGCAGTTCTTC. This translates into CAISDNRVFVNEQFF.